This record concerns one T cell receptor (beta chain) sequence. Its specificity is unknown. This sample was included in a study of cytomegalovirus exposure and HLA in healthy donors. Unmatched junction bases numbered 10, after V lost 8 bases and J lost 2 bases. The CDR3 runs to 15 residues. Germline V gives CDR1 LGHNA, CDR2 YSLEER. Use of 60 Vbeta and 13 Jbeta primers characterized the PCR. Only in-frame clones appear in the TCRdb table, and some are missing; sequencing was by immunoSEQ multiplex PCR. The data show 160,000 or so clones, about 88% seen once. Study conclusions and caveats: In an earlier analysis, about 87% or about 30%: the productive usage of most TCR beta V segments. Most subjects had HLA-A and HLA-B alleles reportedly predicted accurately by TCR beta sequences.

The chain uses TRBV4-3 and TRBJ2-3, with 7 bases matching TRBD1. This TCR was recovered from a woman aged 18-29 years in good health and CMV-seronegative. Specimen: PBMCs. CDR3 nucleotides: TGCGCCAGCTCCCAGAGGGACAGAGACACAGATACGCAGTATTTT. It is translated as CASSQRDRDTDTQYF.